The rows below give T cell receptor beta chains drawn from one sample of a study of cytomegalovirus exposure and HLA in healthy donors. Assay used: immunoSEQ multiplex PCR; TCRdb lists only in-frame clones, some missing. The table lists some 120,000 clones, over 75% of them singletons. The specimen sequenced was PBMCs. These receptor sequences come from a man aged 18 to 29 in good health and CMV-seropositive. CDR3s include the opening cysteine and the closing phenylalanine or tryptophan. A D gene is named only where the DNA matches it firmly. Clone size is given for some rows only: seen once, a few or many times, or a class if the clone is expanded.

TRBJ1-4 - TRBV6-5 - CASSYSGSGWSKKLFF TGTGCCAGCAGTTACTCGGGATCAGGGTGGTCGAAAAAACTGTTTTTT
TRBJ2-6 - TRBV7-2 - CASSLGGTGANVLTF TGTGCCAGCAGCTTAGGAGGGACAGGGGCCAACGTCCTGACTTTC
TRBJ2-2 - TRBV18 - CASSPARGDTGELFF TGTGCCAGCTCACCGGCCAGGGGAGACACCGGGGAGCTGTTTTTT
TRBJ2-7 - TRBV11-2 few CASSSPAGRHEQYF TGTGCCAGCAGCTCACCGGCGGGGCGACACGAGCAGTACTTC
TRBJ2-2 TRBD2 TRBV7-8 - CASSLPRDYSHSYTGELFF TGTGCCAGCAGCTTGCCCCGGGACTACAGCCACTCGTACACCGGGGAGCTGTTTTTT
TRBJ2-1 TRBD2 TRBV5-4 - CASSLRRLAGGRANEQFF TGTGCCAGCAGCTTGCGTCGGCTAGCGGGGGGGCGGGCCAATGAGCAGTTCTTC
TRBJ1-2 - TRBV29-1 - CSVEVGQGWNYGYTF TGCAGCGTTGAAGTAGGTCAGGGTTGGAACTATGGCTACACCTTC
TRBJ1-1 - TRBV5-1 - CASSPGQTRGTEAFF TGCGCCAGCAGCCCCGGACAGACCAGGGGCACTGAAGCTTTCTTT
TRBJ1-5 - TRBV2 - CASSARRNQPQHF TGTGCCAGCAGTGCACGGAGAAATCAGCCCCAGCATTTT
TRBJ1-2 - TRBV6-5 - CASSQQGSNYGYTF TGTGCCAGCAGTCAGCAGGGGAGCAACTATGGCTACACCTTC
TRBJ1-5 - TRBV27 few CASSLGQTNQPQHF TGTGCCAGCAGTTTAGGGCAGACCAATCAGCCCCAGCATTTT
TRBJ2-7 - TRBV6-5 - CASNEAAELYEQYF TGTGCCAGCAATGAGGCGGCCGAACTCTACGAGCAGTACTTC
TRBJ1-3 TRBD1 TRBV5-1 - CASSSGGRGQAGNTIYF TGCGCCAGCAGCTCAGGGGGCCGGGGCCAGGCTGGAAACACCATATATTTT
TRBJ1-5 - TRBV19 - CASNPGAGNSNQPQHF TGTGCCAGTAACCCTGGGGCAGGGAACAGCAATCAGCCCCAGCATTTT
TRBJ1-3 - TRBV6-1 - CASSEARIRGSGNTIYF TGTGCCAGCAGTGAAGCGCGTATCAGGGGCTCTGGAAACACCATATATTTT
TRBJ2-7 TRBD1 TRBV5-1 - CASSPAGTGYYEQYF TGCGCCAGCAGCCCAGCCGGGACAGGGTACTACGAGCAGTACTTC
TRBJ1-1 - TRBV7-2 once CASSRVLNTEAFF TGTGCCAGCAGCCGCGTTCTGAACACTGAAGCTTTCTTT
TRBJ1-2 - TRBV29-1 - CSVGSGYTF TGCAGCGTTGGGAGCGGCTACACCTTC
TRBJ2-7 - TRBV5-6 - CASSLGEPEQYF TGTGCCAGCAGCTTGGGAGAGCCCGAGCAGTACTTC
TRBJ1-5 - TRBV19 - CASSISAGTYSNQPQHF TGTGCCAGTAGTATATCGGCAGGGACATATAGCAATCAGCCCCAGCATTTT
TRBJ1-1 - TRBV6-5 - CASSPSTVNTEAFF TGTGCCAGCAGTCCGTCGACAGTGAACACTGAAGCTTTCTTT
TRBJ1-1 - TRBV30 few CAWRWDSEAFF TGTGCCTGGAGGTGGGACTCTGAAGCTTTCTTT
TRBJ1-2 - TRBV6-5 few CASSTRTDSNYGYTF TGTGCCAGCAGTACCCGTACCGACAGTAACTATGGCTACACCTTC
TRBJ2-6 - TRBV30 - CAWSVTGSGANVLTF TGTGCCTGGAGTGTAACTGGCTCTGGGGCCAACGTCCTGACTTTC
TRBJ2-7 TRBD1 TRBV6-1 - CASRMTGLSSYEQYF TGTGCCAGCAGAATGACAGGGCTTAGCTCCTACGAGCAGTACTTC
TRBJ2-1 - TRBV6-6 - CATGSNNEQFF TGTGCCACGGGATCGAACAATGAGCAGTTCTTC
TRBJ1-1 - TRBV10-2 - CASSGRSGGTEAFF TGCGCCAGCAGTGGGAGGTCCGGGGGGACTGAAGCTTTCTTT
TRBJ1-5 - TRBV7-2 once CASASPAGGNQPQHF TGTGCCAGCGCCTCCCCGGCGGGGGGCAATCAGCCCCAGCATTTT
TRBJ1-1 TRBD1 TRBV5-4 - CASSLGGTGVEGLTEAFF TGTGCCAGCAGCTTGGGCGGGACAGGGGTCGAAGGGTTGACTGAAGCTTTCTTT
TRBJ1-2 - TRBV20-1 - CSASQDYGYTF TGCAGTGCTAGCCAGGACTATGGCTACACCTTC
TRBJ2-5 - TRBV5-5 - CASSLNRNSEWSQYF TGTGCCAGCAGCTTAAACAGAAACTCTGAGTGGTCCCAGTACTTC
TRBJ1-2 - TRBV6-1 - CASSSGQNYGYTF TGTGCCAGCAGTTCTGGACAGAACTATGGCTACACCTTC
TRBJ1-5 - TRBV19 - CASSTQSLSNQPQHF TGTGCCAGTAGTACCCAGTCTCTTAGCAATCAGCCCCAGCATTTT
TRBJ2-6 - TRBV5-4 - CASSLPGGANVLTF TGTGCCAGCAGCTTGCCAGGGGGGGCCAACGTCCTGACTTTC
TRBJ2-1 - TRBV25-1 - CASTSGFVIEQFF TGTGCCAGCACCAGCGGCTTTGTTATTGAGCAGTTCTTC
TRBJ1-6 - TRBV5-1 - CASSLATDFNSPLHF TGCGCCAGCAGCTTGGCAACAGATTTTAATTCACCCCTCCACTTT
TRBJ1-1 - TRBV19 - CASSREGQGEAFF TGTGCCAGTAGCCGGGAGGGGCAGGGTGAAGCTTTCTTT
TRBJ1-5 TRBD1 TRBV6-6 - CASNPGTGNNQPQHF TGTGCCAGCAACCCCGGGACAGGGAATAATCAGCCCCAGCATTTT
TRBJ2-1 - TRBV11-2 once CASSPGLEAYNEQFF TGTGCCAGCAGCCCCGGACTGGAGGCCTACAATGAGCAGTTCTTC
TRBJ2-1 TRBD2 TRBV2 few CASSEQAGGFYNEQFF TGTGCCAGCAGTGAACAAGCGGGGGGGTTCTACAATGAGCAGTTCTTC
TRBJ1-1 TRBD1 TRBV5-1 once CASSLGQTENTEAFF TGCGCCAGCAGCCTGGGACAGACCGAGAACACTGAAGCTTTCTTT
TRBJ1-3 - TRBV5-1 - CASSRRVGGGSSGNTIYF TGCGCCAGCAGCCGCCGTGTGGGGGGGGGTTCTTCTGGAAACACCATATATTTT
TRBJ1-5 TRBD1 TRBV19 few CASSISNRGLSNQPQHF TGTGCCAGTAGTATATCCAACAGGGGCCTTAGCAATCAGCCCCAGCATTTT
TRBJ2-5 - TRBV7-8 - CASSSASGETQYF TGTGCCAGCAGCTCCGCCTCGGGAGAGACCCAGTACTTC
TRBJ1-2 - TRBV6-5 - CASSYSGATGGYTF TGTGCCAGCAGTTACTCAGGGGCCACCGGTGGCTACACCTTC